Presented here are 8 T cell receptor beta chains from one specimen sequenced in a study of T-cell memory formation after mild COVID-19. One entry per CDR3 protein, called by TCRdb with MiXCR from the 5' RACE reads. The data show fewer than 90,000 distinct CDR3 sequences, with 14% seen just once and about 33% held by the top ten. Sequences were obtained from PBMCs or a T cell subset sorted from them (not recorded which). The source is an adult woman who had mild COVID-19 (a few samples of this study predate the infection). Cell type and time point are not known.

V is TRBV3-1 and J is TRBJ2-2, with D uncertain. Germline values: CDR1 LGHDT, CDR2 YNNKEL (reference sequence). The CDR3 runs to 12 residues. Trimming pared 3 bases from V and 6 bases from J, leaving 5 bases between. CDR3 region: CASSQVSGELFF. The DNA for the CDR3 is TGTGCCAGCAGCCAGGTATCCGGGGAGCTGTTTTTT.

This clonotype showed up just a few times. The V gene is TRBV11-2, the J gene TRBJ2-5; D call uncertain. This CDR3 has 13 amino acids. Germline V gives CDR1 SGHAT, CDR2 FQNNGV. Trimming pared 3 bases from V and 3 bases from J, leaving 8 bases between. The CDR3 is CASSFGGEETQYF. CDR3 DNA sequence: TGTGCCAGCAGCTTCGGCGGAGAAGAGACCCAGTACTTC.

This clonotype has more than one count but fewer than ten. The chain couples TRBV7-9 to TRBJ2-1, with 7 positions matching TRBD2. V shed 5 bases, J shed 0 bases, and the junction held 4 bases outside the gene matches. The germline V gene has CDR1 SEHNR and CDR2 FQNEAQ (reference sequence). The CDR3 has 15 residues. CDR3: CASSRRESSYNEQFF. The CDR3 nucleotides read TGTGCCAGCAGCCGGCGGGAGAGCTCCTACAATGAGCAGTTCTTC.

This clonotype was counted a few times. This chain links TRBV9 with TRBJ2-2, with D unresolved. The V and J ends lost 7 bases and 3 bases respectively, with 4 bases between them. This CDR3 is 11 amino acids long. Germline-derived CDR1 and CDR2 are SGDLS and YYNGEE. The CDR3 protein is CASSHTGELFF. CDR3 coding DNA: TGTGCCAGCTCTCACACCGGGGAGCTGTTTTTT.

This clonotype has only a few counts. The chain joins TRBV7-7 to TRBJ2-3; 7 bases agree with TRBD2. Germline-derived CDR1 and CDR2 are SSHAT and FNYEAQ (reference sequence). This CDR3 spans 14 amino acids. Trimming at V came to 5 bases and at J to 1 base, leaving 3 bases not matched to a gene. CDR3 nucleotide sequence: TGTGCCAGCAGCCCGGGACTACGCACAGATACGCAGTATTTT. It is translated as CASSPGLRTDTQYF.

This clonotype was observed at least ten times. The chain recombines TRBV4-3 with TRBJ2-1; D call uncertain. CDR3 size: 14 residues. Trimming removed 3 bases from V and 5 bases from J, with 11 bases in between. Germline V gene lookup returns CDR1 LGHNA and CDR2 YSLEER. CDR3 in DNA: TGCGCCAGCAGCCACACGTCCCCCAACAATGAGCAGTTCTTC. Amino acids: CASSHTSPNNEQFF.

This clonotype was observed a few times. CDR3 sequence (DNA): TGTGCCAGCAGTTTGCCGGAGGGGGAGACCCAGTACTTC. Amino acids: CASSLPEGETQYF. This chain connects TRBV7-9 to TRBJ2-5, with a tentative D call TRBD2 (6 bases). Germline V gives CDR1 SEHNR, CDR2 FQNEAQ (reference sequence). The CDR3 is made up of 13 amino acids. Deletions cut 6 bases from V and 5 bases from J, with 13 bases between. Together with reference TRBV7-9 and TRBJ2-5, the CDR3 gives the full variable domain: DTGVSQNPRHKITKRGQNVTFRCDPISEHNRLYWYRQTLGQGPEFLTYFQNEAQLEKSRLLSDRFSAERPKGSFSTLEIQRTEQGDSAMYLCASSLPEGETQYFGPGTRLLVL.

J is TRBJ2-5 and V is TRBV7-9, with D perhaps TRBD1 (6 bases). The ends were cut back, 5 bases at V and 3 bases at J, with 10 bases in the middle. CDR3 length equals 13 residues. Germline CDR1 and CDR2: SEHNR and FQNEAQ (reference sequence). CDR3: CASSQGPEETQYF. The CDR3, as DNA: TGTGCCAGCAGCCAGGGGCCAGAAGAGACCCAGTACTTC.